Listed below are T cell receptor beta chains from one sample, sequenced in a study of technical replicates of blood from a few donors. Measured with immunoSEQ multiplex PCR; TCRdb has only the in-frame clones, and not every one. The profile shows about 88,000 clones, approximately 95% of them singletons. Sequencing input: T cells isolated from PBMCs. These receptors all come from a human donor in good health. Both conserved end residues are part of each CDR3. The D gene is left open where the match is weak. The size of a clone is reported for some rows only, either as once, few or many, or as a class for expanded clones.

d_call,v_call,cdr3_length,j_call,clone_size,cdr3_nt,cdr3_aa
.,TRBV19,13,TRBJ2-3,.,TGTGCCAGTAGCCCGTCTAGCACAGATACGCAGTATTTT,CASSPSSTDTQYF
.,TRBV28,16,TRBJ2-1,.,TGTGCCAGCAGTTTGGGGAGTCACCCATACTACAATGAGCAGTTCTTC,CASSLGSHPYYNEQFF
TRBD2,TRBV5-5,16,TRBJ2-7,.,TGTGCCAGCAGCACCCGGACTAGCGGGCTTCGTTACGAGCAGTACTTC,CASSTRTSGLRYEQYF
TRBD1,TRBV30,13,TRBJ1-2,.,TGTGCCTGGAGCCCACAGGGGTACTATGGCTACACCTTC,CAWSPQGYYGYTF
.,TRBV27,15,TRBJ2-5,.,TGTGCCAGCAGTTTATTTACAGGGATTGGAGAGACCCAGTACTTC,CASSLFTGIGETQYF
.,TRBV11-3,16,TRBJ2-3,.,TGTGCCAGCAGCCAAATGGGAGTTGCCTGGGCGGATACGCAGTATTTT,CASSQMGVAWADTQYF
.,TRBV18,13,TRBJ1-5,.,TGTGCCAGCTCACCGGAGCTTGGTCAGCCCCAGCATTTT,CASSPELGQPQHF
TRBD2,TRBV10-3,14,TRBJ2-3,.,TGTGCCATCAGTGAAAGCGGGGTGACTTATACGCAGTATTTT,CAISESGVTYTQYF
.,TRBV9,12,TRBJ2-2,.,TGTGCCAGCAGCCTCCGGGCCGGGGAGCTGTTTTTT,CASSLRAGELFF
.,TRBV6-6,14,TRBJ1-3,.,TGTGCCAGCAGGGATAACAGGGATGGAAACACCATATATTTT,CASRDNRDGNTIYF
.,TRBV5-1,13,TRBJ2-3,.,TGCGCCAGCAGCTTTCGACTATCAGATACGCAGTATTTT,CASSFRLSDTQYF
.,TRBV7-3,13,TRBJ1-1,.,TGTGCCAGCAGCTTAGGGCAGAGCACTGAAGCTTTCTTT,CASSLGQSTEAFF
.,TRBV10-1,16,TRBJ1-3,.,TGCGCCAGCAGTGAGTCGAAGAGCCTCTCTGGAAACACCATATATTTT,CASSESKSLSGNTIYF
.,TRBV27,14,TRBJ2-7,.,TGTGCCAGCAGTTTGGTTCGGGACTCCTACGAGCAGTACTTC,CASSLVRDSYEQYF
.,TRBV7-9,15,TRBJ1-4,.,TGTGCCAGCAGCTTATTGGGGGAGGAGACAGAAAAACTGTTTTTT,CASSLLGEETEKLFF
TRBD1,TRBV5-6,16,TRBJ2-5,.,TGTGCCAGCAGCCGGCGCCCCGGGACAGGGGGAGAGACCCAGTACTTC,CASSRRPGTGGETQYF
.,TRBV15,16,TRBJ2-7,.,TGTGCCACCAGCAGGGAGAGGGGGCGGGATCTTTACGAGCAGTACTTC,CATSRERGRDLYEQYF
TRBD1,TRBV27,14,TRBJ1-2,once,TGTGCCAGCAGTTGGGACAGGGGGTCCTATGGCTACACCTTC,CASSWDRGSYGYTF
TRBD1,TRBV7-9,16,TRBJ2-3,once,TGTGCCAGCAGCTCCCCCGGGACAGGGGGCCTGGATACGCAGTATTTT,CASSSPGTGGLDTQYF
.,TRBV21-1,16,TRBJ2-2,.,TGTGCCAGCAGCTCTCGGCCCATTCGGGGTCCAGTGGAGCTGTTTTTT,CASSSRPIRGPVELFF
TRBD2,TRBV7-9,14,TRBJ2-1,.,TGTGCCAGCAGCTTAATCGGGAGGGGGAATGAGCAGTTCTTC,CASSLIGRGNEQFF
.,TRBV2,16,TRBJ2-5,.,TGTGCCAGCAGTGAGGGGGGGGGCCCCTACCAAGAGACCCAGTACTTC,CASSEGGGPYQETQYF
TRBD2,TRBV9,13,TRBJ2-3,.,TGTGCCAGCAGCGCGGGAGGCTTGGATACGCAGTATTTT,CASSAGGLDTQYF
.,TRBV4-1,12,TRBJ2-7,.,TGCGCCAGCAGCCAAGGATTAGACGAGCAGTACTTC,CASSQGLDEQYF
TRBD1,TRBV2,15,TRBJ1-1,.,TGTGCCAGCGGGCCCGGGACAGGGGTGGACACTGAAGCTTTCTTT,CASGPGTGVDTEAFF
TRBD1,TRBV28,15,TRBJ1-2,.,TGTGCCAGCAAAGTTGGGACAGGGGCTAACTATGGCTACACCTTC,CASKVGTGANYGYTF
.,TRBV7-3,15,TRBJ1-1,.,TGTGCCAGCAGCTTGCGGTCCCTGCGGAACACTGAAGCTTTCTTT,CASSLRSLRNTEAFF
.,TRBV6-5,14,TRBJ2-5,.,TGTGCCAGCAGTTATGAGGAGTTGGGTCGGACCCAGTACTTC,CASSYEELGRTQYF
.,TRBV2,12,TRBJ1-3,.,TGTGCCAGCGGGAGCGGGGGTGCCACCATATATTTT,CASGSGGATIYF
TRBD1,TRBV29-1,13,TRBJ1-2,.,TGCAGCGTGCCCGGGACAGAGAACTATGGCTACACCTTC,CSVPGTENYGYTF
TRBD2,TRBV6-6,16,TRBJ2-3,.,TGTGCCAGCAGTTACTTTTCGGGAGGGCCCACAGATACGCAGTATTTT,CASSYFSGGPTDTQYF
.,TRBV25-1,14,TRBJ2-7,.,TGTGCCAGCAGGGAGGGGTACGGGTTCTCCGAGCAGTACTTC,CASREGYGFSEQYF
TRBD1,TRBV6-1,14,TRBJ1-5,.,TGTGCCAGCACTAGAGACAGGGTTCAACAGCCCCAGCATTTT,CASTRDRVQQPQHF
TRBD1,TRBV2,12,TRBJ1-2,few,TGTGCCAGCAGGACAGGGCCGGCTGGCTACACCTTC,CASRTGPAGYTF
.,TRBV6-1,13,TRBJ1-5,.,TGTGCCAGCAACGACATGGGCAATCAGCCCCAGCATTTT,CASNDMGNQPQHF
TRBD2,TRBV28,14,TRBJ2-7,.,TGTGCCAGCAGTTTAGAATCCGGGACTAGACGGCAGTACTTC,CASSLESGTRRQYF
TRBD1,TRBV4-3,16,TRBJ2-3,once,TGCGCCAGCAGCCGTCTCACAGGGGGGTCCACAGATACGCAGTATTTT,CASSRLTGGSTDTQYF
TRBD1,TRBV29-1,14,TRBJ2-7,.,TGCAGCGTTGTTCGACAGGGAAGGAGCTACGAGCAGTACTTC,CSVVRQGRSYEQYF
TRBD2,TRBV7-9,15,TRBJ2-7,.,TGTGCCAGCAGCCCCGGACTAGCGGGAGTTAACGAGCAGTACTTC,CASSPGLAGVNEQYF
TRBD2,TRBV19,15,TRBJ2-3,.,TGTGCCAGTAGCAAACTAGCGGGAGGCTCAGATACGCAGTATTTT,CASSKLAGGSDTQYF